The entry below describes one TCR beta chain. Its target is not known. The data stem from a study of monozygotic twins with inflammatory bowel disease. Overall study findings and caveats: Inverse Simpson values showed less TCRbeta diversity in IBD patients than in their healthy co-twins. IBD patients, compared with healthy twins, shared fewer clonotypes with others (especially with disease activity).

TCRalpha and TCRbeta cDNA went through two nested PCRs of roughly 15 and 9 cycles. After re-calling the 5' RACE reads, TCRdb lists one entry per CDR3 protein, DNA absent. In all, the sample yields fewer than 200,000 distinct CDR3 sequences. This CDR3 contains 14 residues. Germline V CDR1 and CDR2: SGHRS, YFSETQ. The sequenced material came from blood. The receptor comes from a human donor with ulcerative colitis or Crohn's disease, or a healthy co-twin of an affected twin (not recorded which). The gene calls are TRBV5-1 and TRBJ1-6; TCRdb proposes TRBD1, but this gene call is untestable without DNA. CDR3 protein: CASSLQGNNSPLHF.